Below, 19 T cell receptor beta chains from the same sample are listed, as sequenced in a study of HIV-infected children after antiretroviral therapy interruption. Unique molecular identifiers were included in an RNA-based 3' RACE TCR library. TCRdb recomputed calls from the 3' RACE reads with MiXCR, one row per CDR3 protein. The repertoire holds about 89,000 distinct CDR3 sequences, with around 6.9% as singletons. Treatment indicated: PENTA 11 planned treatment interruption arm or continuous ART arm. Material: CD45RA+ CD4+ T cells from PBMCs, pooled from several time points, obtained from a donor given antiretroviral therapy, either interrupted or continuous. The subset is: naive CD4+ CD45RA+ CD45RO- T cells. Receptor source: a pool of human donors with HIV.

This clonotype came up many times. The gene calls are TRBV5-1 and TRBJ2-7, with D perhaps TRBD1 or TRBD2 (5 bases each). This CDR3 has 13 amino acids. CDR1 is SGHRS and CDR2 is YFSETQ in the germline V gene. V was trimmed by 4 bases and J by 5 bases, leaving 13 bases between them. The CDR3 DNA reads TGCGCCAGCAGCCTCGGGGCTGCCCACGAGCAGTACTTC. This codes for CASSLGAAHEQYF.

This clonotype showed up many times. The genes are TRBV5-1 and TRBJ2-1, with TRBD2 matching 11 bases. There are 15 residues in the CDR3. The germline V gene has CDR1 SGHRS and CDR2 YFSETQ. The V gene end was trimmed by 4 bases and the J gene end by 9 bases; junction bases not matched to a gene: 9. CDR3 coding DNA: TGCGCCAGCAGCCTTACTAGCGGGGGCCCCGCTGAGCAGTTCTTC. Its protein is CASSLTSGGPAEQFF.

This clonotype was seen ten or more times. J is TRBJ2-2 and V is TRBV2; no firm D call. CDR1 and CDR2 (germline): SNHLY, FYNNEI. Trimming took off 6 bases at V and 4 bases at J, with 9 bases between the two ends. CDR3 length equals 13 residues. The CDR3 protein is CASRVTATGELFF. CDR3 coding DNA: TGTGCCAGCAGGGTCACAGCCACCGGGGAGCTGTTTTTT.

With regard to this clonotype: This could be a read error, since a much larger clone is one nucleotide away. This rearrangement joins TRBV7-9 to TRBJ2-4; D not resolved. The germline V gene encodes CDR1 SEHNR and CDR2 FQNEAQ (reference sequence). There are 13 residues in the CDR3. The CDR3 is CSSSFQKGNIQYF. The CDR3 nucleotides read TGTTCCAGCAGCTTCCAAAAAGGAAACATTCAGTACTTC.

The chain is built from TRBV20-1 and TRBJ2-3, with D perhaps matching TRBD2 (6 bases). This CDR3 has 13 residues. Germline CDR1 is DFQATT and CDR2 is SNEGSKA (reference sequence). Deletions cut 0 bases from V and 5 bases from J, with 9 bases between. As DNA, the CDR3 is TGCAGTGCTAGAGACCCCGGGAGAGATACGCAGTATTTT. Translation gives CSARDPGRDTQYF.

This clonotype was detected ten times or more. This chain connects TRBV12-3 or TRBV12-4 to TRBJ2-3, with D unclear. Trimming pared 6 bases from V and 2 bases from J, leaving 3 bases between. The CDR3 consists of 11 residues. Written as DNA, the CDR3 is TGTGCCAGCAGGATCACAGATACGCAGTATTTT. Translation: CASRITDTQYF.

This clonotype came up many times. The V call is TRBV5-4, the J call TRBJ1-1; perhaps TRBD1 as D (5 bases). The germline gives CDR1 SGHNT, CDR2 YYREEE (reference sequence). The CDR3 loop spans 14 amino acids. The V end was cut by 4 bases, the J end by 1 base, with 11 bases between. CDR3: CASSPPTGNTEAFF. Here the CDR3 DNA reads TGTGCCAGCAGCCCACCTACAGGGAACACTGAAGCTTTCTTT. Full variable domain (remainder filled in from reference TRBV5-4 and TRBJ1-1): ETGVTQSPTHLIKTRGQQVTLRCSSQSGHNTVSWYQQALGQGPQFIFQYYREEENGRGNFPPRFSGLQFPNYSSELNVNALELDDSALYLCASSPPTGNTEAFFGQGTRLTVV.

This clonotype was detected many times. The rearrangement joins TRBV2 to TRBJ2-7, with 9 nucleotides matching TRBD1. The trim removed 7 bases at V and 4 bases at J, leaving 11 bases unmatched. Germline assignment: CDR1 SNHLY and CDR2 FYNNEI. This CDR3 has 15 residues. This CDR3 is CASKGTGTGIYEQYF. CDR3 nucleotides: TGTGCCAGCAAGGGAACCGGGACAGGGATATACGAGCAGTACTTC. The full variable domain, in which reference TRBV2 and TRBJ2-7 provide the parts outside the CDR3, is EPEVTQTPSHQVTQMGQEVILRCVPISNHLYFYWYRQILGQKVEFLVSFYNNEISEKSEIFDDQFSVERPDGSNFTLKIRSTKLEDSAMYFCASKGTGTGIYEQYFGPGTRLTVT.

This clonotype has at least ten counts. The rearrangement links TRBV6-5 to TRBJ2-3; D is unclear. Trimming removed 6 bases at V and 3 bases at J, with 25 bases between. CDR3 length: 18 amino acids. Germline lookup yields CDR1 MNHEY and CDR2 SVGAGI. As DNA, the CDR3 is TGTGCCAGCAGGAAATGGCCGGCAGCCCTAAGAGGAACAGATACGCAGTATTTT. This codes for CASRKWPAALRGTDTQYF.

This chain links TRBV9 with TRBJ2-3; perhaps D is TRBD1 or TRBD2 (5 bases each). Germline values: CDR1 SGDLS, CDR2 YYNGEE. This CDR3 comprises 16 residues. V shed 4 bases and J shed 5 bases, with 20 bases lying between them. DNA for the CDR3: TGTGCCAGCAGCCCCGGGGCCCTCTACGAGGGAGATACGCAGTATTTT. Its translation: CASSPGALYEGDTQYF.

This clonotype was detected many times. J is TRBJ1-5 and V is TRBV6-4; D not certain. Trimming pared 3 bases from V and 3 bases from J, leaving 6 bases between. Germline CDR1 and CDR2: MRHNA and SNTAGT. CDR3 length: 13 amino acids. The CDR3 region is CASSDGANQPQHF. The CDR3 coding sequence is TGTGCCAGCAGTGATGGAGCCAATCAGCCCCAGCATTTT.

Concerning this clonotype: A much more abundant neighbour one base away suggests this may be a read error. The chain combines TRBV7-2 with TRBJ2-5, with D uncertain. Germline V gene lookup returns CDR1 SGHTA and CDR2 FQGNSA. This CDR3 region has 15 residues. Trimming cost V 7 bases and J 4 bases, with 19 bases left between them. CDR3 sequence reads: CASNRSLGPGETQYF. The CDR3 region has the DNA TGTGCCAGCAACCGATCACTTGGGCCCGGAGAGACCCAGTACTTC.

At least ten counts were recorded for this clonotype. The chain has TRBV23-1 and TRBJ2-7, with 8 bases lining up with TRBD1. TRBV23-1 is an ORF, with its function uncertain. The CDR3 has 14 residues. Trimming took 0 bases from V and 4 from J; bases not matched to a gene: 2. The CDR3 is CASSQSTGGYEQYF. The CDR3 DNA follows: TGCGCCAGCAGTCAATCTACAGGGGGTTACGAGCAGTACTTC.

This clonotype was recorded at least ten times. In nucleotides, the CDR3 is TGTGCCAGCAGTTTAGCCCTCACCGGGGAGCTGTTTTTT. Translation gives CASSLALTGELFF. The rearrangement links TRBV12-3 or TRBV12-4 to TRBJ2-2, with D uncertain. Between the trimmed V and J ends, which lost 0 bases and 4 bases, there was a span of 3 bases. The CDR3 covers 13 residues.

A few counts support this clonotype. The chain employs TRBV28 and TRBJ2-2, with 9 bases aligning to TRBD1. This CDR3 has 18 amino acids. Germline CDR1 reads MDHEN; CDR2 reads SYDVKM. After removal of 5 bases from V and 4 bases from J, the junction contained 14 bases not matched to a gene. The CDR3 region is CASSDPVLQGAVTGELFF. CDR3 DNA: TGTGCCAGCAGTGACCCAGTCTTACAGGGGGCGGTCACCGGGGAGCTGTTTTTT.

V gene TRBV3-1 combines with J gene TRBJ2-3; 8 nucleotides match TRBD2. Germline CDR1 is LGHDT and CDR2 is YNNKEL (reference sequence). The length of the CDR3 is 16 residues. The V and J ends lost 0 bases and 2 bases, in that order; junction bases with no gene match: 4. For the CDR3, the DNA is TGTGCCAGCAGCCAAGATATCGGGGGGGTCACAGATACGCAGTATTTT. Translated, it gives CASSQDIGGVTDTQYF.

This clonotype was detected ten times or more. V and J are TRBV12-3 or TRBV12-4 and TRBJ2-1; 7 nucleotides agree with TRBD1. The CDR3 length is 13 residues. Trimming took 5 bases from V and 10 from J; bases not matched to a gene: 8. CDR3 residues: CASSTGQVQEQFF. The CDR3 coding sequence is TGTGCCAGCAGTACCGGACAGGTCCAGGAGCAGTTCTTC.

Here the CDR3 reads CASSLEGARGYGYTF. The CDR3 DNA reads TGTGCCAGCAGTTTAGAGGGGGCTCGGGGCTATGGCTACACCTTC. The chain recombines TRBV6-1 with TRBJ1-2; 7 bases agree with TRBD1. Germline values: CDR1 MNHNS, CDR2 SASEGT. Trimming at V came to 5 bases and at J to 4 bases, leaving 10 bases not matched to a gene. The CDR3 contains 15 residues.

This clonotype was recorded many times. The rearrangement joins TRBV6-2 or TRBV6-3 to TRBJ2-5; TRBD1 matches 12 bases. The V gene's germline CDR1 is MNHEY and CDR2 SVGEGT. V shed 5 bases and J 4 bases; nucleotides not matched to a gene: 2. There are 14 residues in the CDR3. Written as DNA, the CDR3 is TGTGCCAGCAGTGGGGACAGGGGGCCAGAGACCCAGTACTTC. Its protein is CASSGDRGPETQYF.